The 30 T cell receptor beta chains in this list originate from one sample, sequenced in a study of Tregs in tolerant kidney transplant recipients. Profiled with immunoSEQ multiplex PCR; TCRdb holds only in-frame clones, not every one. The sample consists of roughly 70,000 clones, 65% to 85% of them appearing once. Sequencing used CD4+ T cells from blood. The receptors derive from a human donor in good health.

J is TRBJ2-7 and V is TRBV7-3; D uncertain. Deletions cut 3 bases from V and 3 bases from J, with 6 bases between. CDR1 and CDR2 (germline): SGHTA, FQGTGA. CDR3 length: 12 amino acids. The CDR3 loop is CASSFQNYEQYF. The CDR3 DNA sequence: TGTGCCAGCAGCTTCCAGAACTACGAGCAGTACTTC.

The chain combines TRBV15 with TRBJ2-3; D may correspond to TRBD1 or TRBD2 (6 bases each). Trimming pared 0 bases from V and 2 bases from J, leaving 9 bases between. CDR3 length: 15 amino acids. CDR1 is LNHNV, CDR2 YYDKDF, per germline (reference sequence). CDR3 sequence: CATSREGGFTDTQYF. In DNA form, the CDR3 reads TGTGCCACCAGCAGAGAAGGGGGGTTCACAGATACGCAGTATTTT.

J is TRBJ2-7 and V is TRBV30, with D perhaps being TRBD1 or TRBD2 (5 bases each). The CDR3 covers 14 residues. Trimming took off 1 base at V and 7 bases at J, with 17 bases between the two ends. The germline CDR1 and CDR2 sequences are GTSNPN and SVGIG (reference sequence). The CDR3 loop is CAWSGGFGTLEQYF. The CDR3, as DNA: TGTGCCTGGAGTGGTGGGTTTGGGACGTTGGAGCAGTACTTC.

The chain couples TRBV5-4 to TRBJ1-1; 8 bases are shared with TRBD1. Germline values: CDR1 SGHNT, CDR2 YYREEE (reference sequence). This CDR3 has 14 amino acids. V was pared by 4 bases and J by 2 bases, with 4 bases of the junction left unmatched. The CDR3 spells CASSLDRGNTEAFF. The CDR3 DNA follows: TGTGCCAGCAGCCTTGACAGGGGTAACACTGAAGCTTTCTTT. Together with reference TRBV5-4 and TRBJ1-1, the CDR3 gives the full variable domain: ETGVTQSPTHLIKTRGQQVTLRCSSQSGHNTVSWYQQALGQGPQFIFQYYREEENGRGNFPPRFSGLQFPNYSSELNVNALELDDSALYLCASSLDRGNTEAFFGQGTRLTVV.

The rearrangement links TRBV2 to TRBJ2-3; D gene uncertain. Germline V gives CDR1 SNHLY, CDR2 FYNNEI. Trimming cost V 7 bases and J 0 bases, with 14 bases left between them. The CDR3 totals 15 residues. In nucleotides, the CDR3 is TGTGCCAGCATTGATCGCGGATCGAGCACAGATACGCAGTATTTT. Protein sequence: CASIDRGSSTDTQYF.

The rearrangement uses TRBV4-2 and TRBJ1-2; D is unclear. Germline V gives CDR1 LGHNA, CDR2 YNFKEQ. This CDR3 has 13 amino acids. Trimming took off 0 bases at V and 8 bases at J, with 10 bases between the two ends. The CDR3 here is CASSQDGQVGYTF. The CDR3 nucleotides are TGTGCCAGCAGCCAAGACGGGCAGGTCGGCTACACCTTC.

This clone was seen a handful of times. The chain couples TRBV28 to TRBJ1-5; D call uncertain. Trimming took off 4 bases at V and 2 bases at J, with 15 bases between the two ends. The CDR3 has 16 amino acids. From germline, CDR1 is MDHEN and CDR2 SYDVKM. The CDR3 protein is CASSSGGLGRNQPQHF. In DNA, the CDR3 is TGTGCCAGCAGTTCAGGAGGTCTGGGCCGCAATCAGCCCCAGCATTTT.

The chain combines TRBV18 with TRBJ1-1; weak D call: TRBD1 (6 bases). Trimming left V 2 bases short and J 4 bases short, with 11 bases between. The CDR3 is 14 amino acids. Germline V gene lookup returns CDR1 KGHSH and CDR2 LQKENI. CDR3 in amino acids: CASSPVRGFTEAFF. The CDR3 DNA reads TGTGCCAGCTCACCAGTTAGGGGGTTCACTGAAGCTTTCTTT.

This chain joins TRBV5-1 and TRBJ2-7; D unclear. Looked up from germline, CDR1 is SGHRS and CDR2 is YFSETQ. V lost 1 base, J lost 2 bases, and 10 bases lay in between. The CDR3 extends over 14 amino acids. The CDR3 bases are TGCGCCAGCAGCTTGTTAAACTTTCCCTACGAGCAGTACTTC. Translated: CASSLLNFPYEQYF.

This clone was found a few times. CDR3 coding DNA: TGTGCCACCGCCCACGCCGAGCGGGGACTGTATGGCTACACCTTC. It is translated as CATAHAERGLYGYTF. The rearrangement uses TRBV6-1 and TRBJ1-2, with a tentative D call TRBD1 (5 bases). Germline CDR1 and CDR2: MNHNS and SASEGT. V gave up 10 bases and J gave up 5 bases, with 23 bases separating them. The CDR3 is 15 amino acids.

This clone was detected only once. The CDR3 loop reads CASSVGQGPTEAFF. The CDR3 DNA reads as TGTGCCAGCTCAGTAGGACAGGGACCGACTGAAGCTTTCTTT. V usage is TRBV18 and J usage is TRBJ1-1; TRBD1 matches 8 bases. V dropped 5 bases and J dropped 5; count of bases not matched to a gene: 7. The CDR3 runs 14 residues. Germline assignment: CDR1 KGHSH and CDR2 LQKENI.

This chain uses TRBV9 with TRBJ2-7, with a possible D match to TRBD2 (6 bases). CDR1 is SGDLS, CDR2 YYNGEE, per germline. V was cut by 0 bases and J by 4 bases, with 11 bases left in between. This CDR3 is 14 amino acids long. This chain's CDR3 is CASSVGAEGYEQYF. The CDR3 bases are TGTGCCAGCAGCGTAGGAGCGGAGGGGTACGAGCAGTACTTC.

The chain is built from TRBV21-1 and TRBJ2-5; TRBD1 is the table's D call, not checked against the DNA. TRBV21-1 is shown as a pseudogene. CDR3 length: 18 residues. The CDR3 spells CASSKVQVRGQGQETQYF. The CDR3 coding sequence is TGTGCCAGCAGCAAAGTACAGGTGAGGGGACAGGGACAAGAGACCCAGTACTTC.

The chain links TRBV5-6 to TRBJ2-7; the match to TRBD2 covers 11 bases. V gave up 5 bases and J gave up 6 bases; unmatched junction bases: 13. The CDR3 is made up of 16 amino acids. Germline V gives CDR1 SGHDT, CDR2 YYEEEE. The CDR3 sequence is CASRRGRGLAAFEQYF. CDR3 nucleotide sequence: TGTGCCAGCAGACGGGGGAGGGGACTAGCGGCGTTCGAGCAGTACTTC. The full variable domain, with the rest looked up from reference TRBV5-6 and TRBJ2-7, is DAGVTQSPTHLIKTRGQQVTLRCSPKSGHDTVSWYQQALGQGPQFIFQYYEEEERQRGNFPDRFSGHQFPNYSSELNVNALLLGDSALYLCASRRGRGLAAFEQYFGPGTRLTVT.

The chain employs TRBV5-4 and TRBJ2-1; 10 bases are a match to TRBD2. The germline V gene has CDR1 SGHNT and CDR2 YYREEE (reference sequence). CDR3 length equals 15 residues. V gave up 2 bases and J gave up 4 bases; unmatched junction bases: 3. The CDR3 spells CASSFGLADYNEQFF. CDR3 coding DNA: TGTGCCAGCAGCTTTGGACTAGCGGATTACAATGAGCAGTTCTTC. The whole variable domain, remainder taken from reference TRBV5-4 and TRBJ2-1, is ETGVTQSPTHLIKTRGQQVTLRCSSQSGHNTVSWYQQALGQGPQFIFQYYREEENGRGNFPPRFSGLQFPNYSSELNVNALELDDSALYLCASSFGLADYNEQFFGPGTRLTVL.

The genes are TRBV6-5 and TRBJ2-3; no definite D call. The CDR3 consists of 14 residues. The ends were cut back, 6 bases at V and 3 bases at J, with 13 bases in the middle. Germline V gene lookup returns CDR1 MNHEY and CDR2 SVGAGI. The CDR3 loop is CASRAPPPTDTQYF. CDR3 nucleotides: TGTGCCAGCAGGGCCCCCCCTCCTACAGATACGCAGTATTTT.

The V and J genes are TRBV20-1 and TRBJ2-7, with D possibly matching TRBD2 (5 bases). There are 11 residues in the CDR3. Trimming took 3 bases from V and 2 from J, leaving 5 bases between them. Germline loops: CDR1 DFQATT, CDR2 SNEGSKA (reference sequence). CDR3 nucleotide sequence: TGCAGTGCTAGGACTACCTACGAGCAGTACTTC. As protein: CSARTTYEQYF.

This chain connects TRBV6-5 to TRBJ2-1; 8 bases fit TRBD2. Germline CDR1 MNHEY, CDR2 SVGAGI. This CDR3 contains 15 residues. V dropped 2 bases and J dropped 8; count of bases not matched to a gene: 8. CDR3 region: CASSYRGGSYYEQFF. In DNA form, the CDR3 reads TGTGCCAGCAGTTACCGGGGGGGATCCTATTATGAGCAGTTCTTC.

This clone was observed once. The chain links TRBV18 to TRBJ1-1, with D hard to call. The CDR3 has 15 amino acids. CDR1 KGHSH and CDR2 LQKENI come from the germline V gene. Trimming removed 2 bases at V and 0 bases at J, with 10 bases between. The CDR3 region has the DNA TGTGCCAGCTCACCATTAACGGACGTGAACACTGAAGCTTTCTTT. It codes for CASSPLTDVNTEAFF.

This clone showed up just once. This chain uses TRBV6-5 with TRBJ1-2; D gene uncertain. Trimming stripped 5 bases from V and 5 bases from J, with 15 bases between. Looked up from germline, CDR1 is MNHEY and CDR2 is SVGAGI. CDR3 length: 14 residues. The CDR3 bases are TGTGCCAGCAGTGAAGTCCCCTCCCAATATGGCTACACCTTC. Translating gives CASSEVPSQYGYTF.

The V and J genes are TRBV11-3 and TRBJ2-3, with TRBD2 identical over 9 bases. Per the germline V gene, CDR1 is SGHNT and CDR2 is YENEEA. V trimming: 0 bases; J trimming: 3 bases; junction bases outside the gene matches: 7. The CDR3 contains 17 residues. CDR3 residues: CASSLDGGRDVTDTQYF. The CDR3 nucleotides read TGTGCCAGCAGCTTAGATGGCGGGAGGGATGTAACAGATACGCAGTATTTT.

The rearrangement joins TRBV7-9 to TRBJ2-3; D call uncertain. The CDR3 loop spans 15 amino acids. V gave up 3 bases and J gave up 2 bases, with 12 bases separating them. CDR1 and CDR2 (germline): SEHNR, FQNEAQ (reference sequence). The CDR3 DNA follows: TGTGCCAGCAGCTTTAGCAGAAAAGACACAGATACGCAGTATTTT. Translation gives CASSFSRKDTDTQYF.

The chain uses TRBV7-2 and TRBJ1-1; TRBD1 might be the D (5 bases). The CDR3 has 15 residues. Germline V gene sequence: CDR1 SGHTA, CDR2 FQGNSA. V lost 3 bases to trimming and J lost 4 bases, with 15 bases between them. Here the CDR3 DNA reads TGTGCCAGCAGCTTTAACCCCCAGGGAAGCACTGAAGCTTTCTTT. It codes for CASSFNPQGSTEAFF.

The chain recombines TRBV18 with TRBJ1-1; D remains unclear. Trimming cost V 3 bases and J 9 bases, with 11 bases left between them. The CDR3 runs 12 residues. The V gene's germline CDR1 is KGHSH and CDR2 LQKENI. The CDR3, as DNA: TGTGCCAGCTCACCGCTAGAAGGAAAAGCTTTCTTT. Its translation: CASSPLEGKAFF.

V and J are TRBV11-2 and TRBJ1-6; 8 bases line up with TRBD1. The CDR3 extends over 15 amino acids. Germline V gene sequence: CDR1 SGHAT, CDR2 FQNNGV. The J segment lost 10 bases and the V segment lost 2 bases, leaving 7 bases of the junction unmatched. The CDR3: CASSLTRQGNSPLHF. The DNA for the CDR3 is TGTGCCAGCAGCTTAACCCGACAGGGGAACTCACCCCTCCACTTT.

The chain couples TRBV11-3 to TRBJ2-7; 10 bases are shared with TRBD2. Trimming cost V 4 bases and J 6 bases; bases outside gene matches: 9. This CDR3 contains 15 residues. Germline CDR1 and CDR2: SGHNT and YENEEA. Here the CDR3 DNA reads TGTGCCAGCAGCTCTAGCGGGAGCTACTACGTCGAGCAGTACTTC. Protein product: CASSSSGSYYVEQYF.

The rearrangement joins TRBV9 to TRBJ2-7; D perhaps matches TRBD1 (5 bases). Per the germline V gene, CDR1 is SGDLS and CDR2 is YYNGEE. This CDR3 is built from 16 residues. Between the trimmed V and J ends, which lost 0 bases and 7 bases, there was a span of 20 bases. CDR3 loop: CASSVGGGHRTREQYF. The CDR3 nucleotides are TGTGCCAGCAGCGTAGGGGGCGGACACCGAACCAGGGAGCAGTACTTC.

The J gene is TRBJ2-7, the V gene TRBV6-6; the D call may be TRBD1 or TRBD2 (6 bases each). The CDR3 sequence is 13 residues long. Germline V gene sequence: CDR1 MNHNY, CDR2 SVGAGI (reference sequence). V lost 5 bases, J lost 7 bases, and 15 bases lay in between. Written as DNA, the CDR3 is TGTGCCAGCAGTAGAGGGGGACTCCTAGAGCAGTACTTC. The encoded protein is CASSRGGLLEQYF.

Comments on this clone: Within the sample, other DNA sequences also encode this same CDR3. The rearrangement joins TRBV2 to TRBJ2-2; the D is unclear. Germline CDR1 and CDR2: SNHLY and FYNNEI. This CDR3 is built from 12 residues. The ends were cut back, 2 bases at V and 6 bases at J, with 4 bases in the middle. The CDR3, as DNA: TGTGCCAGCAGTGAACGCGCCGGGGAGCTGTTTTTT. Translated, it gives CASSERAGELFF.

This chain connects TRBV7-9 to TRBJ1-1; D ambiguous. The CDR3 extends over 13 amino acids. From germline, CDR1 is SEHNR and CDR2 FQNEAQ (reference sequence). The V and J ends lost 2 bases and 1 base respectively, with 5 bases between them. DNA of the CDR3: TGTGCCAGCAGCTTACTAGGGAACACTGAAGCTTTCTTT. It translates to CASSLLGNTEAFF.